This TCR beta chain is drawn from a study of Ad26.COV2.S vaccination and SARS-CoV-2 variants. The data were produced by immunoSEQ multiplex PCR, yet TCRdb's version contains in-frame clones alone and is incomplete. The table includes about 350,000 clones, about 91% detected once. The CDR3 consists of 17 residues. Trimming removed 6 bases at V and 2 bases at J, with 21 bases between. CDR1 and CDR2 (germline): SGHAT, FQNNGV. Sample: peripheral blood, taken after recovery from COVID-19. The V and J genes are TRBV11-2 and TRBJ2-3; TRBD1 is a possible D gene (5 bases). The TCR comes from a human donor who had recovered from COVID-19. Written as DNA, the CDR3 is TGTGCCAGCAGACGCTCCTACAGGAGCCTCACCACAGATACGCAGTATTTT. Translating it yields CASRRSYRSLTTDTQYF.